This TCR beta chain was captured in a study of OX40 agonist ivuxolimab in advanced cancers. Study context: The mean age was approximately 60 years, ranging from about 23 to 79, with around four fifths of participants male.

For this clone: Its antigen remains unknown.

TCRdb's table, derived via immunoSEQ multiplex PCR, lists solely in-frame clones and lacks some. Of some 37,000 clones in the sample, 88% were seen once. Exclusion of a patient followed from autoimmune disease history or systemic immunosuppression. Study findings and constraints: CD4+ and CD8+ blood T cells expanded clonally by week 6 at 0.1 to 3.0 mg/kg. CD8+ T cells averaged more expanded clones than CD4+.

V lost 5 bases and J 0 bases, leaving 13 bases between the germline ends. Germline loops: CDR1 LNHDA, CDR2 SQIVND (reference sequence). This CDR3 has 15 amino acids. The clonotype was recovered from an adult with an advanced solid tumor such as melanoma, head and neck, liver or kidney cancer. The sequences come from CD4+ or CD8+ T cells sorted from blood, collected in a trial of the OX40 agonist ivuxolimab. The chain has TRBV19 and TRBJ2-5, with D maybe TRBD2 (6 bases). The CDR3, as DNA: TGTGCCAGTAGTCCTATGGGGGGATACCAAGAGACCCAGTACTTC. This sequence encodes CASSPMGGYQETQYF. The full variable domain, with the rest looked up from reference TRBV19 and TRBJ2-5, is DGGITQSPKYLFRKEGQNVTLSCEQNLNHDAMYWYRQDPGQGLRLIYYSQIVNDFQKGDIAEGYSVSREKKESFPLTVTSAQKNPTAFYLCASSPMGGYQETQYFGPGTRLLVL.